These 5 T cell receptor beta chains came from one sample sequenced in a study of T cell repertoires in ileal Crohn's disease. This table comes from immunoSEQ multiplex PCR, and its TCRdb copy is limited to in-frame clones, with some not included. The table includes approximately 9,000 clones, around 78% detected once. Sequencing was done on a sample of ileal tissue. The receptors were gathered from an adult with Crohn's disease.

The chain combines TRBV5-1 with TRBJ2-3; D is undetermined. The V and J ends lost 1 base and 0 bases respectively, with 9 bases between them. The CDR3 has 15 amino acids. Germline values: CDR1 SGHRS, CDR2 YFSETQ. The chain's CDR3 is CASSLSGSSTDTQYF. In DNA form, the CDR3 reads TGCGCCAGCAGCTTGTCCGGTTCTAGCACAGATACGCAGTATTTT.

The V call is TRBV10-3, the J call TRBJ1-1; D unclear. This CDR3 comprises 14 residues. Germline V gene sequence: CDR1 ENHRY, CDR2 SYGVKD. Trimming left V 6 bases short and J 0 bases short, with 11 bases between. CDR3 bases: TGTGCCATCAGGGACGGAGGATTGAACACTGAAGCTTTCTTT. This codes for CAIRDGGLNTEAFF.

The rearrangement joins TRBV7-3 to TRBJ2-1; D is perhaps TRBD2 (6 bases). The CDR3 consists of 15 residues. The germline V and J ends were trimmed by 3 bases and 6 bases, with 15 bases remaining between them. In germline, CDR1 is SGHTA, CDR2 FQGTGA. In DNA form, the CDR3 reads TGTGCCAGCAGCTTTGGGACTCACTTAGCCAATGAGCAGTTCTTC. As protein: CASSFGTHLANEQFF.

The chain is built from TRBV27 and TRBJ1-3, with TRBD1 matching 10 bases. The V and J ends lost 5 bases and 2 bases, in that order; junction bases with no gene match: 3. Germline V lookup: CDR1 MNHEY, CDR2 SMNVEV (reference sequence). This CDR3 contains 15 residues. The CDR3 bases are TGTGCCAGCAGTCCCGGGACAGGGGCTGGAAACACCATATATTTT. It codes for CASSPGTGAGNTIYF.

In this sample, this clone turned up a few times. The V gene is TRBV19, the J gene TRBJ1-1; D is unclear. The CDR3 totals 12 residues. Germline-derived CDR1 and CDR2 are LNHDA and SQIVND (reference sequence). Trimming shortened V by 1 base and J by 4 bases, and 4 bases separated the two germline ends. CDR3 nucleotides: TGTGCCAGTAGTATAGGGAGCACTGAAGCTTTCTTT. Translated: CASSIGSTEAFF. The whole variable domain, remainder taken from reference TRBV19 and TRBJ1-1, is DGGITQSPKYLFRKEGQNVTLSCEQNLNHDAMYWYRQDPGQGLRLIYYSQIVNDFQKGDIAEGYSVSREKKESFPLTVTSAQKNPTAFYLCASSIGSTEAFFGQGTRLTVV.